This entry lists 5 T cell receptor beta chains sequenced from one sample in a study of T cells in Graves' hyperthyroidism and ophthalmopathy. Amplification of TCR beta CDR3 regions used RNA as the template. HTBI primers were employed in a first-round RT-PCR of the TCR CDR3. One entry per CDR3 protein results from TCRdb running MiXCR on the multiplex PCR reads. Among hundreds of thousands of distinct CDR3 sequences listed, 35% were seen once. Source material: blood. Receptors originate from a woman in her thirties or forties with Graves' hyperthyroidism.

The chain employs TRBV9 and TRBJ1-3; TRBD1 might be the D (6 bases). V was clipped by 3 bases and J by 1 base, with 14 bases between them. The CDR3 consists of 16 residues. CDR1 is SGDLS, CDR2 YYNGEE, per germline. DNA of the CDR3: TGTGCCAGCAGCGCCCCAAGGGGGACGTCTGGAAACACCATATATTTT. Translating it yields CASSAPRGTSGNTIYF.

The sample holds a few counts of this clonotype. The rearrangement joins TRBV4-3 to TRBJ2-2; 7 bases are a match to TRBD1. V trimming: 0 bases; J trimming: 1 base; junction bases outside the gene matches: 2. The CDR3 runs 16 residues. The germline CDR1 and CDR2 sequences are LGHNA and YSLEER. CDR3 nucleotide sequence: TGCGCCAGCAGCCAAGAAGACAGGGTGAACACCGGGGAGCTGTTTTTT. Protein sequence: CASSQEDRVNTGELFF.

The genes are TRBV7-8 and TRBJ1-2; D gene uncertain. Germline assignment: CDR1 SGHVS and CDR2 FQNEAQ. The V end lost 8 bases, the J end lost 1 base, and 14 bases lay between the germline ends. This CDR3 has 14 amino acids. In DNA, the CDR3 is TGTGCCAGCTCACCACCGTCGGATAACTATGGCTACACCTTC. Translated, it gives CASSPPSDNYGYTF.

This rearrangement joins TRBV24-1 to TRBJ2-1, with 8 nucleotides matching TRBD1. V gave up 3 bases and J gave up 6 bases; unmatched junction bases: 6. The CDR3 is made up of 15 amino acids. The V gene's germline CDR1 is KGHDR and CDR2 SFDVKD. The CDR3 nucleotides read TGTGCCACCAGTGATCCTGTGACAGGGGCCAATGAGCAGTTCTTC. Encoded protein: CATSDPVTGANEQFF.

This sequence joins TRBV10-3 and TRBJ1-2; TRBD1 matches at 7 bases. V lost 10 bases to trimming and J lost 6 bases; unmatched junction nucleotides: 14. CDR3 length: 14 residues. Germline CDR1 is ENHRY and CDR2 is SYGVKD. CDR3 bases: TGTGCCACCCGTGGGGGGACAGCCAGGGATGGCTACACCTTC. Encoded protein: CATRGGTARDGYTF.